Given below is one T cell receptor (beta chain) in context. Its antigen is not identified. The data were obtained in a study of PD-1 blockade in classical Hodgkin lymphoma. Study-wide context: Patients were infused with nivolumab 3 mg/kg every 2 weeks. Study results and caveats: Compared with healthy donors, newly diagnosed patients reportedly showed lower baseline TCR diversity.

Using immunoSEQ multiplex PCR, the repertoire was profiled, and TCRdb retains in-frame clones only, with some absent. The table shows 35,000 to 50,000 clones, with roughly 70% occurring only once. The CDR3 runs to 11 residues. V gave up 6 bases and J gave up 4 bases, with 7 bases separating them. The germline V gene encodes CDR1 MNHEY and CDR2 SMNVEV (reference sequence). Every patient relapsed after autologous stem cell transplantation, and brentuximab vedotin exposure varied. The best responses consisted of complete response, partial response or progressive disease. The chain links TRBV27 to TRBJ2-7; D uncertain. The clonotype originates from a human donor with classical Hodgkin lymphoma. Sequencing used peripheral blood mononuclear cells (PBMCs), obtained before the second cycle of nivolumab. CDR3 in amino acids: CASSTPYEQYF. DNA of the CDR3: TGTGCCAGCAGCACGCCATACGAGCAGTACTTC.